The sequence of this TCR beta chain was determined in a study of T cells after yellow fever vaccination. Study background: SMART-Seq v4 Ultra Low Input prepared libraries from low-cell fractions. Broader study findings: The booster response re-showed most primary clones: approximately 97% CD4, approximately 90% CD8. The CD4 compartment and the CD8 compartment contained a small share of clonotypes in common.

This clonotype was seen many times. Its antigen is not identified. This CDR3 spans 16 amino acids. After removal of 3 bases from V and 2 bases from J, the junction contained 7 bases not matched to a gene. Germline values: CDR1 SGHTA, CDR2 FQGTGA. It was through 5'RACE template switching that TCR cDNA was made, with a universal primer site and UMIs added. TCRdb reanalysed the 5' RACE reads using MiXCR and keeps one entry per CDR3 protein. The table has 200,000 to 300,000 distinct CDR3 sequences, more than 3.5% seen once. The TCR comes from a man younger than 35 who received the YFV17D yellow fever vaccine. The material was PBMCs, obtained 15 days after the yellow fever booster vaccination. This sequence joins TRBV7-3 and TRBJ2-1; TRBD2 aligns across 7 bases. CDR3 sequence (DNA): TGTGCCAGCAGCTTGACCGGGACTATCGCCTACAATGAGCAGTTCTTC. Its protein is CASSLTGTIAYNEQFF.